This TCR beta chain was documented in a study of blood T cells in healthy people across ages. This CDR3 contains 17 residues. Germline V lookup: CDR1 SGHTA, CDR2 FQGNSA. V was clipped by 3 bases and J by 6 bases; unmatched bases: 5. A second roughly 6 to 11 cycle PCR used barcoded and J-beta primers. Using its own MiXCR run on the 5' RACE reads, TCRdb lists one record per CDR3 protein. The sample has roughly 800,000 distinct CDR3 sequences, roughly 60% seen once. The sample comprised blood. The gene calls are TRBV7-2 and TRBJ2-1; 16 bases agree with TRBD2. The clonotype was recovered from a man younger than 45 in good health. Here the CDR3 reads CASSLGLAGGAGNEQFF. The CDR3 nucleotides are TGTGCCAGCAGCTTGGGACTAGCGGGAGGGGCGGGCAATGAGCAGTTCTTC.